These T cell receptor beta chains were read from a single sample in a study of immune cell composition in non-small cell lung cancer. Generated by immunoSEQ multiplex PCR, the TCRdb table keeps only in-frame clones and is missing some. The sample holds 600 to 850 clones; roughly 70% are singletons and the top ten take roughly 14%. The sequencing sample was made of non-adjacent lung tissue. Receptors were obtained from a human donor with non-small cell lung cancer. Each CDR3 is given with its conserved first and last residue. Fields, in order: J gene, V gene, D gene, CDR3 length, clone size, CDR3 protein, CDR3 DNA. D genes are given only for firm matches. For some rows the clone size is stated as once, few or many, or as a class when expanded; others skip it.

J: TRBJ1-2
V: TRBV7-3
D: TRBD1
length: 14
size: -
CDR3: CASSPGQGAYGYTF
DNA: TGTGCCAGCAGCCCAGGACAGGGGGCTTATGGCTACACCTTC

J: TRBJ1-4
V: TRBV21-1
D: -
length: 13
size: -
CDR3: CASLRGRDEKLFF
DNA: TGTGCCAGCCTCAGGGGGCGCGATGAAAAACTGTTTTTT

J: TRBJ2-1
V: TRBV30
D: -
length: 13
size: -
CDR3: CAWTRDSNNEQFF
DNA: TGTGCCTGGACTAGGGACTCCAACAATGAGCAGTTCTTC

J: TRBJ1-2
V: TRBV13
D: TRBD1
length: 16
size: few
CDR3: CASSSETQTGIYGYTF
DNA: TGTGCCAGCAGCTCCGAAACCCAGACAGGGATCTATGGCTACACCTTC

J: TRBJ1-6
V: TRBV27
D: TRBD1
length: 15
size: few
CDR3: CASRPLTGGLSPLHF
DNA: TGTGCCAGCAGACCACTTACAGGGGGTCTCTCACCCCTCCACTTT

J: TRBJ2-7
V: TRBV5-5
D: -
length: 12
size: -
CDR3: CASSPPDYEQYF
DNA: TGTGCCAGCAGCCCTCCCGACTACGAGCAGTACTTC

J: TRBJ2-7
V: TRBV12-5
D: TRBD1
length: 15
size: -
CDR3: CASAPPGQQSYEQYF
DNA: TGTGCTAGTGCTCCCCCGGGACAGCAATCCTACGAGCAGTACTTC

J: TRBJ2-1
V: TRBV4-3
D: TRBD2
length: 17
size: -
CDR3: CASSLSFSGSRLNEQFF
DNA: TGCGCCAGCAGCCTTTCTTTTAGCGGGAGCAGGTTAAATGAGCAGTTCTTC

J: TRBJ1-1
V: TRBV15
D: TRBD1
length: 14
size: -
CDR3: CATSRDTGGTEAFF
DNA: TGTGCCACCAGCAGAGACACAGGGGGCACTGAAGCTTTCTTT

J: TRBJ2-3
V: TRBV4-1
D: -
length: 13
size: few
CDR3: CASSLFDTDTQYF
DNA: TGCGCCAGCAGCCTCTTCGACACAGATACGCAGTATTTT

J: TRBJ2-1
V: TRBV5-5
D: -
length: 15
size: -
CDR3: CASSLWESSYNEQFF
DNA: TGTGCCAGCAGCTTGTGGGAGTCCTCCTACAATGAGCAGTTCTTC

J: TRBJ1-1
V: TRBV5-5
D: -
length: 13
size: few
CDR3: CASSLDLNTEAFF
DNA: TGTGCCAGCAGCCTGGACCTGAACACTGAAGCTTTCTTT

J: TRBJ1-5
V: TRBV28
D: -
length: 13
size: -
CDR3: CASSDFLNQPQHF
DNA: TGTGCCAGCAGTGATTTTTTGAATCAACCCCAGCATTTT

J: TRBJ2-7
V: TRBV29-1
D: -
length: 11
size: -
CDR3: CSVAQGYEQYF
DNA: TGCAGCGTTGCTCAGGGGTACGAGCAGTACTTC

J: TRBJ2-1
V: TRBV18
D: -
length: 13
size: -
CDR3: CASSPGAYNEQFF
DNA: TGTGCCAGCTCACCGGGTGCTTACAATGAGCAGTTCTTC

J: TRBJ1-2
V: TRBV7-9
D: TRBD1
length: 17
size: few
CDR3: CASTTSDRDHDNYGYTF
DNA: TGTGCCAGCACCACTTCGGACAGGGACCACGATAACTATGGCTACACCTTC

J: TRBJ2-5
V: TRBV15
D: -
length: 18
size: -
CDR3: CATSSTRGGGRFWETQYF
DNA: TGTGCCACCAGCTCCACCCGTGGGGGGGGGCGGTTTTGGGAGACCCAGTACTTC

J: TRBJ1-2
V: TRBV2
D: TRBD1
length: 14
size: -
CDR3: CASSDDRELVGYTF
DNA: TGTGCCAGCAGCGACGACAGGGAACTAGTTGGCTACACCTTC

J: TRBJ2-6
V: TRBV15
D: -
length: 15
size: -
CDR3: CATSRVSSGANVLTF
DNA: TGTGCCACCAGCAGAGTTAGCTCTGGGGCCAACGTCCTGACTTTC

J: TRBJ2-1
V: TRBV7-3
D: -
length: 13
size: -
CDR3: CASSTDSVGEQFF
DNA: TGTGCCAGCAGCACGGACTCCGTGGGTGAGCAGTTCTTC

J: TRBJ2-7
V: TRBV14
D: TRBD1
length: 15
size: -
CDR3: CASSPRQGYSYEQYF
DNA: TGTGCCAGCAGCCCTAGACAGGGTTACTCCTACGAGCAGTACTTC

J: TRBJ2-7
V: TRBV29-1
D: -
length: 12
size: -
CDR3: CSAVLGSYEQYF
DNA: TGCAGCGCGGTTTTGGGGTCCTACGAGCAGTACTTT

J: TRBJ2-7
V: TRBV7-7
D: -
length: 15
size: few
CDR3: CASSLAMGTHYEQYF
DNA: TGTGCTAGCAGCTTAGCTATGGGGACACATTACGAGCAGTACTTC

J: TRBJ2-7
V: TRBV30
D: -
length: 15
size: few
CDR3: CAWSEDGAYYYEQYF
DNA: TGTGCCTGGAGTGAGGACGGAGCTTATTACTACGAGCAGTACTTC

J: TRBJ1-3
V: TRBV7-3
D: -
length: 14
size: -
CDR3: CASSIGTTGNTIYF
DNA: TGTGCCAGCAGCATCGGGACAACTGGAAACACCATATATTTT

J: TRBJ2-3
V: TRBV20-1
D: TRBD2
length: 11
size: once
CDR3: CRAAGTDTQYF
DNA: TGCAGGGCAGCGGGGACAGATACGCAGTATTTT

J: TRBJ1-2
V: TRBV5-4
D: TRBD1
length: 13
size: -
CDR3: CASSPDRARGYTF
DNA: TGTGCCAGCAGCCCGGACAGGGCTCGCGGCTACACCTTC

J: TRBJ1-2
V: TRBV6-1
D: -
length: 15
size: once
CDR3: CASRLIEDSNYGYTF
DNA: TGTGCCAGCAGGCTGATAGAGGACAGTAACTATGGCTACACCTTC

J: TRBJ1-5
V: TRBV14
D: -
length: 16
size: -
CDR3: CASRRRFDRDNQPQHF
DNA: TGTGCCAGCAGGCGCAGGTTCGACCGGGACAATCAGCCCCAGCATTTT

J: TRBJ1-5
V: TRBV19
D: -
length: 14
size: -
CDR3: CASSGTFSNQPQHF
DNA: TGTGCCAGTAGTGGGACATTTAGCAATCAGCCCCAGCATTTT

J: TRBJ2-1
V: TRBV13
D: TRBD1
length: 15
size: -
CDR3: CASSVPGQGKARQFF
DNA: TGTGCCAGCAGCGTACCTGGACAGGGTAAGGCTAGGCAGTTCTTC

J: TRBJ1-5
V: TRBV25-1
D: TRBD1
length: 15
size: -
CDR3: CASSPGTGFNQPQHF
DNA: TGTGCCAGCAGTCCCGGGACAGGGTTCAATCAGCCCCAGCATTTT

J: TRBJ1-1
V: TRBV7-2
D: -
length: 19
size: -
CDR3: CASSLASPRRGLKATEAFF
DNA: TGTGCCAGCAGCTTAGCGTCGCCGCGCCGGGGCCTTAAGGCCACTGAAGCTTTCTTT

J: TRBJ1-1
V: TRBV10-3
D: -
length: 13
size: -
CDR3: CAIKAQTNTEAFF
DNA: TGTGCCATCAAGGCACAAACGAACACTGAAGCTTTCTTT

J: TRBJ2-7
V: TRBV14
D: TRBD2
length: 15
size: -
CDR3: CASSHRTSGHYEQYF
DNA: TGTGCCAGCAGCCACAGGACTAGCGGGCACTACGAGCAGTACTTC

J: TRBJ2-7
V: TRBV5-1
D: -
length: 14
size: -
CDR3: CASSLVGGFYEQYF
DNA: TGCGCCAGCAGCTTGGTCGGGGGATTCTACGAGCAGTACTTC

J: TRBJ1-6
V: TRBV5-1
D: TRBD1
length: 15
size: once
CDR3: CASSGRTGGDSPLHF
DNA: TGCGCCAGCAGCGGAAGGACAGGAGGGGATTCACCCCTCCACTTT

J: TRBJ2-2
V: TRBV7-9
D: TRBD1
length: 16
size: few
CDR3: CASSYRQGIDTGELFF
DNA: TGTGCCAGCAGCTATCGACAGGGTATAGACACCGGGGAGCTGTTTTTT

J: TRBJ1-2
V: TRBV15
D: -
length: 13
size: -
CDR3: CATSRGPLGGYTF
DNA: TGTGCCACCAGCAGAGGCCCGTTGGGGGGCTACACCTTC

J: TRBJ2-7
V: TRBV10-3
D: -
length: 14
size: few
CDR3: CAISERTESYEQYF
DNA: TGTGCCATCAGTGAAAGGACAGAAAGTTACGAGCAGTACTTC

J: TRBJ2-2
V: TRBV4-2
D: -
length: 14
size: -
CDR3: CASSQPSAAGELFF
DNA: TGTGCCAGCAGCCAACCCTCGGCGGCCGGGGAGCTGTTTTTT

J: TRBJ2-3
V: TRBV9
D: -
length: 17
size: -
CDR3: CASSVEPGEVGTDTQYF
DNA: TGTGCCAGCAGCGTAGAACCGGGAGAAGTTGGAACAGATACGCAGTATTTT

J: TRBJ2-1
V: TRBV19
D: TRBD2
length: 15
size: -
CDR3: CASSASGTTDNEQFF
DNA: TGTGCCAGTAGTGCGTCCGGGACTACCGACAATGAGCAGTTCTTC

J: TRBJ2-5
V: TRBV18
D: -
length: 14
size: once
CDR3: CASSPQGLQETQYF
DNA: TGTGCCAGCTCACCACAGGGTCTTCAAGAGACCCAGTACTTC

J: TRBJ2-2
V: TRBV2
D: -
length: 14
size: -
CDR3: CASRTGGLAGELFF
DNA: TGTGCCAGCAGGACAGGCGGGTTAGCCGGGGAGCTGTTTTTT

J: TRBJ2-1
V: TRBV7-2
D: TRBD2
length: 15
size: -
CDR3: CASSLPTSGINEQFF
DNA: TGTGCCAGCAGCTTACCAACTAGCGGGATCAATGAGCAGTTCTTC